What follows is one TCR beta chain and its context. Which antigen it targets is not known. Base qualities are missing; no much larger clone stands one base away. These data belong to a study of OX40 agonist ivuxolimab in advanced cancers. Broadly, across the study: Ivuxolimab was an agonistic, fully human IgG2 monoclonal antibody directed against OX40 (CD134), a costimulatory receptor. Intravenous ivuxolimab was administered to patients every 2 weeks at six dose levels: 0.01, 0.1, 0.3, 1.5, 3 and 10 mg/kg. Of the approximately 50 dose-escalation patients, hepatocellular carcinoma was present in about 20, melanoma in some 15, renal cell carcinoma in 9 and head and neck cancer in 9. The dose-escalation cohort was 80% to 90% male with a mean age of around 64 years, ranging from about 23 to 85. Patients were allowed to have had prior anti-PD-1, anti-PD-L1 or anti-CTLA-4 therapy, and 30% to 40% of the dose-escalation patients had previously received checkpoint inhibitors. Partial responses occurred in three dose-escalation patients: two with cutaneous melanoma and one with hepatocellular carcinoma. Peripheral TCRbeta sequencing aimed to test whether ivuxolimab altered TCR sequence diversity and caused clonal T-cell expansion. The monotherapy dose-escalation portion (N ≈ 56 patients) of the phase I ivuxolimab trial is reported in the paper. Overall results and qualifications from the work: After ivuxolimab, CD8+ T cells had more expanded clones than CD4+ T cells on average. At doses of 0.1 to 3.0 mg/kg, clonal expansion of both CD4+ and CD8+ T cells in blood was seen between baseline and week 6. Low levels of normalized T-cell clonal expansion were also shown by some nonresponding patients. In partial responders in the 0.1-3.0 mg/kg groups, normalized peripheral clonal expansion was found to be among the lowest, especially among CD8+ T cells. Antigen specificity was not determined for the clonally expanded peripheral T cells.

Genomic DNA was isolated from the sorted cells so that the TCRbeta CDR3 region could be sequenced. The immunoSEQ Assay was used for sequencing of TCRbeta CDR3 regions. TCRdb obtained this table from immuneACCESS and retained in-frame rearrangements with V and J assigned. These tables miss some clones; where compared with another copy, unresolved V genes account for less than half of the shortfall, and the remainder is unexplained. Present in this sample are more than 30,000 clones, 89% of which were seen just once. The biggest ten clones account for 0.9% to 0.95% of the sample. Patients with a history of autoimmune disease or receiving systemic immunosuppression were excluded from the trial. In every dose cohort, peripheral blood was drawn for TCR sequencing at baseline, cycle 4 day 1, and cycle 7 day 1. Samples came from an open-label, multicenter, first-in-human phase I dose-escalation trial of ivuxolimab. Adults with locally advanced or metastatic melanoma, renal cell, hepatocellular, or head and neck squamous cell carcinoma were enrolled in the trial. Before TCR sequencing, CD4+ T cells and CD8+ T cells from peripheral blood were sorted into separate populations.

The TCR comes from an adult with an advanced solid tumor such as melanoma, head and neck, liver or kidney cancer. Source: CD4+ or CD8+ T cells sorted from blood, taken in a trial of the OX40 agonist ivuxolimab.

The CDR3: CASSRTDTQYF. The DNA sequence is TGTGCCAGCAGCCGCACAGATACGCAGTATTTT. The receptor chain draws on TRBV7-9 and TRBJ2-3; confidence is insufficient to name the D gene. Looking up the germline V gene (reference sequence) yields CDR1 SEHNR and CDR2 FQNEAQ. Counted from cysteine to phenylalanine, this CDR3 has 11 amino acids. The entry retains the CDR3 DNA only, 33 bases that are in frame from base 1. Trimming costs V 5 bases and J 1 base, and their ends lie 1 base apart.